This T cell receptor beta chain emerged from a study of cytomegalovirus exposure and HLA in healthy donors. General observations from the study: Among the sequence variants, a highly shared cluster was likely an artifact of sequencing.

This clone came up once. The antigen remains undetermined. Vbeta (60) and Jbeta (13) primers were used in the PCR. Authors' processing steps: A later analysis counted approximately 80 million unique TCR beta chains, roughly 11 million shared. Some clones are missing from TCRdb's copy, which holds only in-frame ones; the method was immunoSEQ multiplex PCR. The DNA was the basis for D and trimming; V, J and clone size are from that table. The repertoire consists of some 90,000 clones, with roughly four fifths occurring once and the leading ten covering 0.57%. The germline V gene encodes CDR1 MGHDK and CDR2 SYGVNS. V gave up 1 base and J gave up 6 bases, with 6 bases separating them. The CDR3 extends over 13 amino acids.

The clonotype was recovered from a man aged 25 to 40 in good health and CMV-seronegative. The V call is TRBV25-1, the J call TRBJ2-2; no clear D gene. Sequenced sample: PBMCs. In nucleotides, the CDR3 is TGTGCCAGCAGTGAATCCCTCGCCGGGGAGCTGTTTTTT. This sequence encodes CASSESLAGELFF. Complete variable domain (other parts from reference TRBV25-1 and TRBJ2-2): EADIYQTPRYLVIGTGKKITLECSQTMGHDKMYWYQQDPGMELHLIHYSYGVNSTEKGDLSSESTVSRIRTEHFPLTLESARPSHTSQYLCASSESLAGELFFGEGSRLTVL.